A single sample gave rise to the 20 T cell receptor beta chains below, sequenced in a study of shared clonotypes between healthy human individuals. The repertoire was sequenced with immunoSEQ multiplex PCR; TCRdb's copy has only in-frame clones and lacks some. Altogether 2,100,000 or so clones are present, about 94% being singletons, with the ten largest covering around 0.13%. The specimen sequenced was naive CD4+ T cells sorted from blood. Subset defined: CD45RA+ positively selected. The origin of the receptors is a man between 18 and 35 years old in good health.

V and J are TRBV4-1 and TRBJ2-4, with 11 bases aligning to TRBD2. CDR3 length: 19 amino acids. Per the germline V gene, CDR1 is MGHRA and CDR2 is YSYEKL. The trim removed 0 bases at V and 8 bases at J, leaving 15 bases unmatched. CDR3 sequence: CASSQDLGYSGRAWDIQYF. DNA for the CDR3: TGCGCCAGCAGCCAAGATTTGGGGTATAGCGGGAGGGCCTGGGACATTCAGTACTTC.

The V call is TRBV27, the J call TRBJ1-6; D possibly corresponds to TRBD1 (5 bases). The CDR3 is 14 amino acids. V was pared by 10 bases and J by 5 bases, with 15 bases between. Looked up from germline, CDR1 is MNHEY and CDR2 is SMNVEV (reference sequence). The CDR3 nucleotides are TGTGCCACCAAGGGGTTTAGCGATAATTCACCCCTCCACTTT. It translates to CATKGFSDNSPLHF.

This chain uses TRBV5-6 with TRBJ1-5; 7 nucleotides agree with TRBD1. Germline V gives CDR1 SGHDT, CDR2 YYEEEE. Trimming took 3 bases from V and 5 from J; bases not matched to a gene: 8. The CDR3 covers 15 residues. CDR3 in amino acids: CASSSGTVWDQPQHF. In DNA, the CDR3 is TGTGCCAGCAGCTCAGGGACAGTATGGGATCAGCCCCAGCATTTT.

This clone was recorded only once. The chain couples TRBV7-3 to TRBJ2-3, with 7 bases identical to TRBD1. The CDR3 totals 13 residues. Germline V gene lookup returns CDR1 SGHTA and CDR2 FQGTGA. The trim removed 3 bases at V and 7 bases at J, leaving 4 bases unmatched. CDR3 coding DNA: TGTGCCAGCAGCTTGACAGGGACAAATACGCAGTATTTT. Amino acid sequence: CASSLTGTNTQYF. Supplemented by reference TRBV7-3 and TRBJ2-3, the full variable domain reads GAGVSQTPSNKVTEKGKYVELRCDPISGHTALYWYRQSLGQGPEFLIYFQGTGAADDSGLPNDRFFAVRPEGSVSTLKIQRTERGDSAVYLCASSLTGTNTQYFGPGTRLTVL.

The CDR3 protein is CASSRNSMAGNEKLFF. For the CDR3, the DNA is TGCGCCAGCAGCCGCAACTCAATGGCAGGGAATGAAAAACTGTTTTTT. This rearrangement joins TRBV4-3 to TRBJ1-4; D might be TRBD1 (5 bases). Germline CDR1 is LGHNA and CDR2 is YSLEER. The V and J ends lost 4 bases and 5 bases respectively, with 17 bases between them. The length of the CDR3 is 16 residues.

The chain combines TRBV11-3 with TRBJ2-7, with TRBD1 identical over 9 bases. Germline lookup yields CDR1 SGHNT and CDR2 YENEEA. This CDR3 has 16 residues. The ends lost 5 bases at V and 0 bases at J; junction bases unmatched: 8. DNA of the CDR3: TGTGCCAGCAGCCCCTCCGGGACAGGGCCCTCCTACGAGCAGTACTTC. Encoded protein: CASSPSGTGPSYEQYF. The complete variable domain, with remaining parts taken from reference TRBV11-3 and TRBJ2-7, reads EAGVVQSPRYKIIEKKQPVAFWCNPISGHNTLYWYLQNLGQGPELLIRYENEEAVDDSQLPKDRFSAERLKGVDSTLKIQPAELGDSAVYLCASSPSGTGPSYEQYFGPGTRLTVT.

V is TRBV6-5 and J is TRBJ2-1; 14 nucleotides agree with TRBD2. Germline values: CDR1 MNHEY, CDR2 SVGAGI. The CDR3 is made up of 15 amino acids. Trimming at V came to 6 bases and at J to 8 bases, leaving 6 bases not matched to a gene. The DNA for the CDR3 is TGTGCCAGCAGGACTAGCGGGGGGGGCTGGCATGAGCAGTTCTTC. Translated: CASRTSGGGWHEQFF.

This clone came up once. V is TRBV10-3 and J is TRBJ2-5; D may match TRBD1 or TRBD2 (5 bases each). Per the germline V gene, CDR1 is ENHRY and CDR2 is SYGVKD. Trimming left V 8 bases short and J 5 bases short, with 12 bases between. This CDR3 region has 12 residues. CDR3 DNA sequence: TGTGCCATCGGGAGTCCAGGGGAGACCCAGTACTTC. This gives the protein CAIGSPGETQYF.

Note on this clone: This same CDR3 is encoded by further DNA sequences in the sample. The chain employs TRBV9 and TRBJ2-7; weak D call: TRBD2 (6 bases). The CDR3 length is 15 residues. The V gene lost 0 bases and the J gene lost 2 bases, with 12 bases spanning the gap. The germline gives CDR1 SGDLS, CDR2 YYNGEE. The CDR3 loop is CASSVGQGGAYEQYF. The CDR3 region has the DNA TGTGCCAGCAGCGTAGGCCAGGGAGGCGCCTACGAGCAGTACTTC.

The chain uses TRBV15 and TRBJ1-1; 8 bases agree with TRBD1. The J segment lost 7 bases and the V segment lost 0 bases, leaving 7 bases of the junction unmatched. CDR3 length equals 15 residues. Germline CDR1 is LNHNV and CDR2 is YYDKDF (reference sequence). Here the CDR3 reads CATSREGQGAGEAFF. CDR3 bases: TGTGCCACCAGCAGAGAAGGTCAGGGGGCGGGTGAAGCTTTCTTT. The variable domain in full, completed from reference TRBV15 and TRBJ1-1, reads DAMVIQNPRYQVTQFGKPVTLSCSQTLNHNVMYWYQQKSSQAPKLLFHYYDKDFNNEADTPDNFQSRRPNTSFCFLDIRSPGLGDTAMYLCATSREGQGAGEAFFGQGTRLTVV.

The V and J genes are TRBV5-6 and TRBJ2-6; unclear D gene. Germline lookup yields CDR1 SGHDT and CDR2 YYEEEE. Trimming took off 2 bases at V and 1 base at J, with 4 bases between the two ends. This CDR3 region has 14 residues. CDR3 nucleotide sequence: TGTGCCAGCAGCTTTGGTTCTGGGGCCAACGTCCTGACTTTC. It encodes CASSFGSGANVLTF.

This clone has just one count. The chain recombines TRBV6-1 with TRBJ2-7, with unresolved D. From germline, CDR1 is MNHNS and CDR2 SASEGT. Trimming took 5 bases from V and 2 from J, leaving 10 bases between them. The length of the CDR3 is 13 residues. In DNA form, the CDR3 reads TGTGCCAGCAGTCCCCGGACCCCCTACGAGCAGTACTTC. Translation gives CASSPRTPYEQYF.

The chain joins TRBV27 to TRBJ2-2, with TRBD2 matching 7 bases. The CDR3 consists of 15 residues. V dropped 2 bases and J dropped 5; count of bases not matched to a gene: 5. Per the germline V gene, CDR1 is MNHEY and CDR2 is SMNVEV (reference sequence). This chain's CDR3 is CASSLEGGPTGELFF. The CDR3 DNA reads TGTGCCAGCAGTTTAGAGGGAGGGCCGACCGGGGAGCTGTTTTTT.

The genes are TRBV30 and TRBJ1-3; D gene unclear. The germline V gene encodes CDR1 GTSNPN and CDR2 SVGIG (reference sequence). This CDR3 contains 12 residues. V lost 2 bases and J 4 bases, leaving 6 bases between the germline ends. CDR3 sequence reads: CAWSYGGNTIYF. Here the CDR3 DNA reads TGTGCCTGGAGTTACGGAGGAAACACCATATATTTT.

The CDR3 DNA reads as TGCGCCAGCAGCCCCGGGACGGCCACCGGGGAGCTGTTTTTT. Translation: CASSPGTATGELFF. The chain employs TRBV5-1 and TRBJ2-2; D may correspond to TRBD1 or TRBD2 (5 bases each). The V end was cut by 4 bases, the J end by 4 bases, with 11 bases between. CDR1 and CDR2 (germline): SGHRS, YFSETQ. The CDR3 covers 14 residues.

The chain uses TRBV18 and TRBJ1-1, with 8 bases that match TRBD1. The CDR3 runs to 15 residues. V gave up 4 bases and J gave up 6 bases; unmatched junction bases: 10. Germline V gene data show CDR1 as KGHSH and CDR2 as LQKENI. The CDR3 DNA reads as TGTGCCAGCTCACTTACACAGGGGGGCCACGCTGAAGCTTTCTTT. Its translation is CASSLTQGGHAEAFF.

The V and J genes are TRBV12-5 and TRBJ2-2; possible D gene TRBD1, 7 bases. This CDR3 is 16 amino acids long. V lost 7 bases and J lost 4, with 19 bases in between. Looked up from germline, CDR1 is LGHNT and CDR2 is FRNRAP. CDR3 amino acids: CASAPAGPGGTGELFF. The DNA for the CDR3 is TGTGCTAGTGCCCCAGCGGGCCCAGGGGGCACCGGGGAGCTGTTTTTT.

The chain has TRBV6-4 and TRBJ2-2; 7 bases agree with TRBD1. V dropped 4 bases and J dropped 4; count of bases not matched to a gene: 6. Germline V gives CDR1 MRHNA, CDR2 SNTAGT. This CDR3 is 15 amino acids long. CDR3 DNA: TGTGCCAGCAGTGTACAGGGGTCAGGCACCGGGGAGCTGTTTTTT. The encoded protein is CASSVQGSGTGELFF.

V gene TRBV29-1 combines with J gene TRBJ1-4; TRBD1 is a possible D gene (5 bases). The CDR3 runs to 13 residues. Deletions cut 4 bases from V and 7 bases from J, with 13 bases between. Germline V gene sequence: CDR1 SQVTM, CDR2 ANQGSEA. This chain's CDR3 is CSVVAGASEKLFF. The DNA of the CDR3 is TGCAGCGTTGTAGCCGGGGCTTCTGAAAAACTGTTTTTT.

V usage is TRBV27 and J usage is TRBJ2-7, with TRBD1 matching over 8 bases. With 5 bases clipped from V and 3 bases from J, the junction kept 6 bases outside the gene matches. The CDR3 contains 14 residues. In germline, CDR1 is MNHEY, CDR2 SMNVEV (reference sequence). The CDR3 here is CASSPWTGNYEQYF. CDR3 in DNA: TGTGCCAGCAGTCCTTGGACAGGGAACTACGAGCAGTACTTC.